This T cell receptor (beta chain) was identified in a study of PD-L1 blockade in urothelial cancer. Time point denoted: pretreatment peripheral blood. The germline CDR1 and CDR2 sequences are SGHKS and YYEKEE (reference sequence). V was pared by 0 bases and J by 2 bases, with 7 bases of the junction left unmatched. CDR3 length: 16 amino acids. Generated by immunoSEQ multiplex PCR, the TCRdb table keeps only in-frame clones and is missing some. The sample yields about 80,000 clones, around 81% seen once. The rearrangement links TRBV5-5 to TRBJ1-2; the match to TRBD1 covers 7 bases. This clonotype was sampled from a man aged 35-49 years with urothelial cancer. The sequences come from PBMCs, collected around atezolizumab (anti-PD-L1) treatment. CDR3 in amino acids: CASSLAANRGNYGYTF. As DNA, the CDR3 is TGTGCCAGCAGCTTGGCAGCGAACAGGGGAAACTATGGCTACACCTTC.